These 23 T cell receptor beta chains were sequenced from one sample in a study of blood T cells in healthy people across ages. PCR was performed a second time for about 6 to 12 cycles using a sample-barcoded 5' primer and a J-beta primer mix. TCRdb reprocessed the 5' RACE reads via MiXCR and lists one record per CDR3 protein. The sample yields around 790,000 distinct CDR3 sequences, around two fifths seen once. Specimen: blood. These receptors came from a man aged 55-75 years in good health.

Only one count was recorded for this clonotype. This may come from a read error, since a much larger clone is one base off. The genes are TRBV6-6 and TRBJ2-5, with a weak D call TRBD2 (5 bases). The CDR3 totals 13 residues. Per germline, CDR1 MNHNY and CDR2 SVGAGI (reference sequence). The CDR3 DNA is TGTGCCTGCAGTCGGACTGGGGAAGAGACCCAGTACTTC. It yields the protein CACSRTGEETQYF.

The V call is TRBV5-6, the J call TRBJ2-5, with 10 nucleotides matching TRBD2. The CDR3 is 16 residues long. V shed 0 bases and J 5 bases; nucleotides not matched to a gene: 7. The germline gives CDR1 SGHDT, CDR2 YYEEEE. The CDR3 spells CASSLGPSGGWETQYF. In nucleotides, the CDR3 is TGTGCCAGCAGCTTGGGCCCTAGCGGGGGATGGGAGACCCAGTACTTC.

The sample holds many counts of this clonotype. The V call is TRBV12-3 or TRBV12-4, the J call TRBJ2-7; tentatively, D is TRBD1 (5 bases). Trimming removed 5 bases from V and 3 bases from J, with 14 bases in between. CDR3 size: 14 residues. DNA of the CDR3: TGTGCCAGCAGTCCGCAGGGTATCGGCTACGAGCAGTACTTC. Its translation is CASSPQGIGYEQYF.

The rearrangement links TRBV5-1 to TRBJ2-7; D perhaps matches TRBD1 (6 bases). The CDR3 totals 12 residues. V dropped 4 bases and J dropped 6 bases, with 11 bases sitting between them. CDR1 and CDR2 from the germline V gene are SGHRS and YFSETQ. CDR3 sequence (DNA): TGCGCCAGCAGCAGGGGGAGAGGCGAGCAGTACTTC. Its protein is CASSRGRGEQYF. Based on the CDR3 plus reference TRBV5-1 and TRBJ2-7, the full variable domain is KAGVTQTPRYLIKTRGQQVTLSCSPISGHRSVSWYQQTPGQGLQFLFEYFSETQRNKGNFPGRFSGRQFSNSRSEMNVSTLELGDSALYLCASSRGRGEQYFGPGTRLTVT.

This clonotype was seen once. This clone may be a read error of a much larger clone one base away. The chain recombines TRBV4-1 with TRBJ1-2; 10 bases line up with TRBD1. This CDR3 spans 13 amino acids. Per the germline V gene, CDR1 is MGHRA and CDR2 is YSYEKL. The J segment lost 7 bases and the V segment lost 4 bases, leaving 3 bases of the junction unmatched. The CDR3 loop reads CASSPRQGAGYTF. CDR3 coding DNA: TGCGCCAGCAGCCCTCGACAGGGGGCTGGCTACACCTTC.

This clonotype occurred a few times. This chain's CDR3 is CASRKTGFEDGYTF. In nucleotides, the CDR3 is TGTGCCAGCAGAAAAACAGGGTTCGAGGATGGCTACACCTTC. The chain carries TRBV6-5 and TRBJ1-2; tentatively, D is TRBD1 (6 bases). The germline V gene has CDR1 MNHEY and CDR2 SVGAGI. This CDR3 is 14 amino acids long. V lost 6 bases, J lost 6 bases, and 17 bases lay in between.

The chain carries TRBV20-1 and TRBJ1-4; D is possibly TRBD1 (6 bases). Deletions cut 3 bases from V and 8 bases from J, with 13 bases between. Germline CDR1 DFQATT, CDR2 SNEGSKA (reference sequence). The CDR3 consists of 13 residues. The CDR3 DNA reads TGCAGTGCTAGCAGGGGCCGAGGGGAAAAACTGTTTTTT. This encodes CSASRGRGEKLFF.

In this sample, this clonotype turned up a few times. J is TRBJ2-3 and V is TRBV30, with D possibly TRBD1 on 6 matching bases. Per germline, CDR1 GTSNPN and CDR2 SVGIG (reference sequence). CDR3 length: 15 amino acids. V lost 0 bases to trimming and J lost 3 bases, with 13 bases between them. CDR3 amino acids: CAWSVRDTYTDTQYF. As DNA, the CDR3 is TGTGCCTGGAGTGTTCGGGACACCTATACAGATACGCAGTATTTT. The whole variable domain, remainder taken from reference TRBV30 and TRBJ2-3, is SQTIHQWPATLVQPVGSPLSLECTVEGTSNPNLYWYRQAAGRGLQLLFYSVGIGQISSEVPQNLSASRPQDRQFILSSKKLLLSDSGFYLCAWSVRDTYTDTQYFGPGTRLTVL.

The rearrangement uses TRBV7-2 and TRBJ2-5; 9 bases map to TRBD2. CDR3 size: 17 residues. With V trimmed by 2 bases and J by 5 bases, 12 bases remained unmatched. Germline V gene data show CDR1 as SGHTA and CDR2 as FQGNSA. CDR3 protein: CASSLRGGRALAETQYF. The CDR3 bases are TGTGCCAGCAGCTTAAGAGGCGGGAGGGCCCTGGCGGAGACCCAGTACTTC.

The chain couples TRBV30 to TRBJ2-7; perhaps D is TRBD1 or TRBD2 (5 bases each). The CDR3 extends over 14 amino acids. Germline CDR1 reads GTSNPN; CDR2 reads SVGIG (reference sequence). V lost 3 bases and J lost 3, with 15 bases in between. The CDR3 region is CAWRRAQGFYEQYF. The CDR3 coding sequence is TGTGCCTGGAGGCGGGCGCAGGGTTTCTACGAGCAGTACTTC.

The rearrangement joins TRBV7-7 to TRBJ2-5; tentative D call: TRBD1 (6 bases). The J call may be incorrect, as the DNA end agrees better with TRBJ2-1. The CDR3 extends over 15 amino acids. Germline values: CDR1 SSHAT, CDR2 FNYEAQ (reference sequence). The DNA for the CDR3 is TGTGCCAGCAGCTTAACCCGACAGGTTCAAGAGACCCAGTTCTTC. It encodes CASSLTRQVQETQFF.

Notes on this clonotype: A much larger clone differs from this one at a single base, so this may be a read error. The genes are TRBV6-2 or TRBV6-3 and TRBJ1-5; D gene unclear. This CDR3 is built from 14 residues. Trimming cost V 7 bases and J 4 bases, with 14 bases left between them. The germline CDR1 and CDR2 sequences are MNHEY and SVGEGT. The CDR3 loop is CASMRAEQNQPQHF. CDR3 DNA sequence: TGTGCCAGCATGAGGGCCGAGCAGAATCAGCCCCAGCATTTT.

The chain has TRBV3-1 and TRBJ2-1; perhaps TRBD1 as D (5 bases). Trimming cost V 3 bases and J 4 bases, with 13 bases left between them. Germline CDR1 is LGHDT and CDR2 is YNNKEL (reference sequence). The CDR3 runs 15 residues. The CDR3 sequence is CASSHGRGHYNEQFF. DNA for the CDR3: TGTGCCAGCAGCCACGGGCGCGGACATTACAATGAGCAGTTCTTC.

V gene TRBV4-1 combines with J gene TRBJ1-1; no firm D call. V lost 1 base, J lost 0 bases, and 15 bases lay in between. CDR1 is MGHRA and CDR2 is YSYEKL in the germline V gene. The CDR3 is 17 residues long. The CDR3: CASSQGAGGPMNTEAFF. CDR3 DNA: TGCGCCAGCAGCCAAGGGGCAGGTGGCCCCATGAACACTGAAGCTTTCTTT.

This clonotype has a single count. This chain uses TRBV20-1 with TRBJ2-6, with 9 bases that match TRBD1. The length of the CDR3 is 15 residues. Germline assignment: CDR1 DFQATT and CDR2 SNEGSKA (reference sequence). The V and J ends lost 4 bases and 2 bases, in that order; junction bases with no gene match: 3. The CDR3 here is CSATGTGTGANVLTF. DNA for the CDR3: TGCAGTGCTACCGGGACAGGGACTGGGGCCAACGTCCTGACTTTC.

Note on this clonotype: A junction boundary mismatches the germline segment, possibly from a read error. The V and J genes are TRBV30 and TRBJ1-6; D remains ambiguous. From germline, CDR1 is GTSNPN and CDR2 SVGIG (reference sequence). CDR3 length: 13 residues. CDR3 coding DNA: TGTGCCCGGAGCGACCTAGGGAATTCACCCCTCCACTTT. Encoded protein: CARSDLGNSPLHF.

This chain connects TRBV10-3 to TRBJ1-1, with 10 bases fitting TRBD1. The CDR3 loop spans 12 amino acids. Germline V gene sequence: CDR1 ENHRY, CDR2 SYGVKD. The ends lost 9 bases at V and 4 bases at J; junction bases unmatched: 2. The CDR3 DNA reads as TGTGCCATATGGACAGGGGGCACTGAAGCTTTCTTT. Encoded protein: CAIWTGGTEAFF.

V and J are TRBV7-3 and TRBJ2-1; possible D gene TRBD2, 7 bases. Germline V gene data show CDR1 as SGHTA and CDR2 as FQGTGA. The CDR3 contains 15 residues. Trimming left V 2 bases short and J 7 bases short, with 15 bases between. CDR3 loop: CASSLGGGHSNEQFF. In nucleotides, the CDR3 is TGTGCCAGCAGCTTAGGGGGGGGGCATAGTAATGAGCAGTTCTTC.

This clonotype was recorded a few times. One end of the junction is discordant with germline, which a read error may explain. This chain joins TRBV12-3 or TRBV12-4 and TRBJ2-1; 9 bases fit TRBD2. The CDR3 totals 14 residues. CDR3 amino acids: CASSVAGAHNEQFF. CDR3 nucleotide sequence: TGTGCCAGCAGTGTAGCGGGGGCCCACAATGAGCAGTTCTTC.

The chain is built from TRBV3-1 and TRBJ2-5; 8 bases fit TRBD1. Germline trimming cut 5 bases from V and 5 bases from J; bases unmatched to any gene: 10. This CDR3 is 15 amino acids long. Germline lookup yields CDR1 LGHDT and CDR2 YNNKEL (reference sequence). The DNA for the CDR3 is TGTGCCAGCAGCAGCCGGGACAGGATCGGGGAGACCCAGTACTTC. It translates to CASSSRDRIGETQYF.

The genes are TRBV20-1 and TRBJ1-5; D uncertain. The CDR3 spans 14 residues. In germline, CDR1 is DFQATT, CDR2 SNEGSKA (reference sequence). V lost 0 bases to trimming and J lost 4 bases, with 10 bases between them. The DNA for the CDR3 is TGCAGTGCTAGAGATGTAACGGGGAATCAGCCCCAGCATTTT. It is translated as CSARDVTGNQPQHF.

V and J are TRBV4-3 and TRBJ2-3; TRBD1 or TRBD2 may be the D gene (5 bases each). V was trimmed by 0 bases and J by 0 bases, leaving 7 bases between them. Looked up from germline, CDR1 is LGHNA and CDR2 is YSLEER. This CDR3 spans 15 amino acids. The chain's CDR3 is CASSQDRESTDTQYF. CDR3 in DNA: TGCGCCAGCAGCCAAGACAGGGAGAGCACAGATACGCAGTATTTT.

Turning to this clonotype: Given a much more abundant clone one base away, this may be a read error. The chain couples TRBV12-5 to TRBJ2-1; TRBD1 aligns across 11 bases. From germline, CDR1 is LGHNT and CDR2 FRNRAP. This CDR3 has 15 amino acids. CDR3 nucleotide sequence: TGTGCTAGTGGTTGGGGGACAGGGGGTTCTAATGAGCGGTTCTTC. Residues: CASGWGTGGSNERFF.